This passage covers 9 T cell receptor beta chains from one sample sequenced in a study of post-analysis software for immune sequencing data. Study-wide results and limits: Five or six TRBV segments (TRBV5-6, TRBV5-1 and TRBV20-1 among them) occurred more frequently in patients than in controls.

The antigens for these receptors are not known. Unique-molecular-identifier-tagged TCR beta cDNA libraries were used. TCRdb reprocessed the PCR reads via MiXCR and lists one record per CDR3 protein. The top ten clones hold over 4.5% of a sample with about 770,000 distinct CDR3 sequences, approximately 44% of them seen once. The sample was blood. These receptors came from a girl aged 10 to 17 with multiple sclerosis.

A few counts support this clonotype. This chain links TRBV12-3 or TRBV12-4 with TRBJ2-5, with a tentative D call TRBD1 (6 bases). The CDR3 has 13 residues. V lost 3 bases and J 3 bases, leaving 8 bases between the germline ends. The CDR3 DNA follows: TGTGCCAGCAGTTTTAACAGGGAAGAGACCCAGTACTTC. This codes for CASSFNREETQYF.

The gene calls are TRBV11-3 and TRBJ2-4; D ambiguous. V was shortened by 0 bases and J by 9 bases, with 15 bases between the two germline ends. In germline, CDR1 is SGHNT, CDR2 YENEEA. The CDR3 consists of 15 residues. The CDR3 loop is CASSLEFWPNGIQYF. The CDR3 nucleotides read TGTGCCAGCAGCTTAGAATTCTGGCCCAACGGCATTCAGTACTTC.

This clonotype was counted a few times. The V and J genes are TRBV4-3 and TRBJ1-2; D gene ambiguous. The V and J ends lost 0 bases and 6 bases respectively, with 8 bases between them. CDR3 size: 13 residues. CDR1 is LGHNA and CDR2 is YSLEER in the germline V gene. The CDR3 here is CASSQDWWDGYTF. The CDR3 nucleotides are TGCGCCAGCAGCCAAGACTGGTGGGATGGCTACACCTTC.

The V gene is TRBV12-3 or TRBV12-4, the J gene TRBJ2-1; 10 positions match TRBD2. This CDR3 contains 17 residues. V was clipped by 7 bases and J by 0 bases; unmatched bases: 9. CDR3 sequence: CASTGLAVGSSYNEQFF. For the CDR3, the DNA is TGTGCCAGCACCGGACTAGCGGTAGGGAGCTCCTACAATGAGCAGTTCTTC.

The chain combines TRBV3-1 with TRBJ2-3; D possibly corresponds to TRBD2 (6 bases). This CDR3 is built from 16 residues. Trimming removed 2 bases at V and 5 bases at J, with 17 bases between. Germline V CDR1 and CDR2: LGHDT, YNNKEL (reference sequence). The CDR3 spells CASSQRPAGRGDTQYF. The DNA of the CDR3 is TGTGCCAGCAGCCAACGGCCAGCGGGTAGAGGAGATACGCAGTATTTT.

This clonotype was found a few times. The chain has TRBV27 and TRBJ2-3; D gene ambiguous. The CDR3 consists of 12 residues. V was trimmed by 2 bases and J by 8 bases, leaving 8 bases between them. Per germline, CDR1 MNHEY and CDR2 SMNVEV (reference sequence). The CDR3 spells CASSLLKGTQYF. As DNA, the CDR3 is TGTGCCAGCAGTTTACTGAAGGGTACGCAGTATTTT.

This chain connects TRBV5-6 to TRBJ1-1; 9 bases fit TRBD1. V trimming: 0 bases; J trimming: 5 bases; junction bases outside the gene matches: 5. This CDR3 is built from 15 residues. Germline V gene data show CDR1 as SGHDT and CDR2 as YYEEEE. The CDR3 bases are TGTGCCAGCAGCTTGGGGGGACAGGGCCTTACTGAAGCTTTCTTT. Its protein product is CASSLGGQGLTEAFF.

This chain uses TRBV27 with TRBJ2-5; 7 bases match TRBD1. J lost 7 bases, V lost 5 bases, and 7 bases had no gene match. This CDR3 spans 13 amino acids. Per the germline V gene, CDR1 is MNHEY and CDR2 is SMNVEV (reference sequence). Here the CDR3 DNA reads TGTGCCAGCAGTACCAGGGGGATGGGGACCCAGTACTTC. Translation gives CASSTRGMGTQYF.

The chain is built from TRBV3-1 and TRBJ2-5, with a possible D match to TRBD2 (5 bases). The CDR3 loop spans 14 amino acids. CDR1 and CDR2 (germline): LGHDT, YNNKEL (reference sequence). V lost 4 bases, J lost 1 base, and 10 bases lay in between. CDR3 protein: CASSPRSGQETQYF. The CDR3 DNA follows: TGTGCCAGCAGCCCACGGAGCGGCCAAGAGACCCAGTACTTC.